A single sample is the source of the 21 T cell receptor beta chains below, sequenced in a study of cytomegalovirus exposure and HLA in healthy donors. PCR was performed using 60 Vbeta and 13 Jbeta primers. The repertoire was sequenced with immunoSEQ multiplex PCR; TCRdb's copy has only in-frame clones and lacks some. The sample has some 150,000 clones; around 85% are singletons. The sequencing input was PBMCs. Every receptor here comes from a woman between 25 and 40 years old in good health and CMV-seronegative.

This clone was counted a few times. The chain couples TRBV7-6 to TRBJ2-1, with TRBD2 matching over 11 bases. The V and J ends lost 5 bases and 7 bases, in that order; junction bases with no gene match: 7. CDR1 and CDR2 (germline): SGHVS, FNYEAQ. This CDR3 comprises 15 residues. The CDR3, as DNA: TGTGCCAGCAGCCGGCTAGCGGGAGGTCGAAATGAGCAGTTCTTC. This codes for CASSRLAGGRNEQFF.

This clone was detected a few times. The chain combines TRBV5-1 with TRBJ1-1; D is undetermined. The V end lost 4 bases, the J end lost 1 base, and 11 bases lay between the germline ends. This CDR3 region has 14 residues. Germline-derived CDR1 and CDR2 are SGHRS and YFSETQ. DNA for the CDR3: TGCGCCAGCAGCCAAAACACAGAGAACACTGAAGCTTTCTTT. Encoded protein: CASSQNTENTEAFF.

J is TRBJ2-1 and V is TRBV7-2; 10 bases are shared with TRBD2. The CDR3 contains 17 residues. Germline V CDR1 and CDR2: SGHTA, FQGNSA. V was clipped by 2 bases and J by 0 bases; unmatched bases: 4. The CDR3 reads CASSLWASGSSYNEQFF. In nucleotides, the CDR3 is TGTGCCAGCAGCTTATGGGCTAGCGGGAGCTCCTACAATGAGCAGTTCTTC.

The chain links TRBV19 to TRBJ1-1; possible D gene TRBD1, 5 bases. Trimming stripped 6 bases from V and 1 base from J, with 12 bases between. Germline-derived CDR1 and CDR2 are LNHDA and SQIVND (reference sequence). This CDR3 has 14 amino acids. CDR3 sequence reads: CASSPMGPNTEAFF. CDR3 DNA sequence: TGTGCCAGTAGCCCGATGGGGCCGAACACTGAAGCTTTCTTT.

V usage is TRBV6-1 and J usage is TRBJ1-5; 8 bases are shared with TRBD1. The CDR3 length is 17 residues. Germline-derived CDR1 and CDR2 are MNHNS and SASEGT. Unmatched junction bases numbered 10, after V lost 4 bases and J lost 2 bases. DNA for the CDR3: TGTGCCAGCAGTGGGACAGGGTACTCGTCCGGCAATCAGCCCCAGCATTTT. Translated: CASSGTGYSSGNQPQHF.

The CDR3 region has the DNA TGTGCCAGCAGCCTTACGACAGGGGGCCACCGGGTGTGGAACTATGGCTACACCTTC. Translation: CASSLTTGGHRVWNYGYTF. This sequence joins TRBV7-9 and TRBJ1-2; 10 positions match TRBD1. The ends lost 5 bases at V and 2 bases at J; junction bases unmatched: 17. In germline, CDR1 is SEHNR, CDR2 FQNEAQ (reference sequence). This CDR3 has 19 residues. The complete variable domain, with remaining parts taken from reference TRBV7-9 and TRBJ1-2, reads DTGVSQNPRHKITKRGQNVTFRCDPISEHNRLYWYRQTLGQGPEFLTYFQNEAQLEKSRLLSDRFSAERPKGSFSTLEIQRTEQGDSAMYLCASSLTTGGHRVWNYGYTFGSGTRLTVV.

This sequence joins TRBV7-3 and TRBJ2-7; 13 nucleotides match TRBD2. From germline, CDR1 is SGHTA and CDR2 FQGTGA. The CDR3 totals 15 residues. V was pared by 5 bases and J by 2 bases, with 3 bases of the junction left unmatched. CDR3 amino acids: CASSHTSGRAYEQYF. CDR3 in DNA: TGTGCCAGCAGCCACACTAGCGGGAGGGCCTACGAGCAGTACTTC.

The chain carries TRBV30 and TRBJ1-2; D remains ambiguous. Per the germline V gene, CDR1 is GTSNPN and CDR2 is SVGIG (reference sequence). Trimming removed 5 bases at V and 0 bases at J, with 13 bases between. CDR3 length: 14 amino acids. The CDR3: CAWRGFGSNYGYTF. The CDR3 DNA sequence: TGTGCCTGGCGTGGATTCGGTTCTAACTATGGCTACACCTTC.

This clone was seen only once. J is TRBJ1-5 and V is TRBV7-9; D is perhaps TRBD1 (5 bases). Trimming removed 5 bases at V and 0 bases at J, with 14 bases between. Germline CDR1 SEHNR, CDR2 FQNEAQ (reference sequence). This CDR3 has 16 residues. The DNA for the CDR3 is TGTGCCAGCAGCCGCGAATTTGACAGTAGCAATCAGCCCCAGCATTTT. Translating gives CASSREFDSSNQPQHF.

This clone was detected only a few times. The rearrangement links TRBV6-1 to TRBJ1-6; D remains ambiguous. The CDR3 runs 15 residues. Germline V lookup: CDR1 MNHNS, CDR2 SASEGT. Trimming pared 2 bases from V and 14 bases from J, leaving 19 bases between. CDR3: CASSELGRRERSLHF. The DNA for the CDR3 is TGTGCCAGCAGTGAACTCGGGAGAAGGGAGAGATCCCTCCACTTT.

The chain recombines TRBV2 with TRBJ1-2; no clear D. The CDR3 length is 13 residues. The V end lost 8 bases, the J end lost 7 bases, and 17 bases lay between the germline ends. CDR1 and CDR2 from the germline V gene are SNHLY and FYNNEI. CDR3 coding DNA: TGTGCCAGCGGGTGGGGAGGAGAGGCTGGCTACACCTTC. It encodes CASGWGGEAGYTF.

V and J are TRBV10-2 and TRBJ1-1; no clear D gene. Germline-derived CDR1 and CDR2 are WSHSY and SAAADI. Trimming took off 9 bases at V and 1 base at J, with 9 bases between the two ends. The CDR3 sequence is 12 residues long. The CDR3 sequence: CASFTGNTEAFF. The CDR3, as DNA: TGCGCCAGTTTCACCGGGAACACTGAAGCTTTCTTT.

V and J are TRBV9 and TRBJ1-6, with TRBD1 identical over 7 bases. V shed 1 base and J 2 bases; nucleotides not matched to a gene: 3. Germline V gene data show CDR1 as SGDLS and CDR2 as YYNGEE. The CDR3 is made up of 16 amino acids. The CDR3 loop is CASSVYDRAYNSPLHF. CDR3 coding DNA: TGTGCCAGCAGCGTATATGACAGGGCCTATAATTCACCCCTCCACTTT.

This sequence joins TRBV19 and TRBJ1-2; 7 bases line up with TRBD1. The V and J ends lost 4 bases and 8 bases, in that order; junction bases with no gene match: 4. Germline values: CDR1 LNHDA, CDR2 SQIVND (reference sequence). This CDR3 is 12 amino acids long. CDR3 residues: CASSRTGAGYTF. The CDR3 DNA reads TGTGCCAGTAGTAGAACAGGGGCCGGCTACACCTTC.

DNA of the CDR3: TGTGCCAGCAGTCGACAGGGCCAAAACACTGAAGCTTTCTTT. Amino acids: CASSRQGQNTEAFF. The rearrangement joins TRBV6-7 to TRBJ1-1; 7 bases agree with TRBD1. TRBV6-7 carries the ORF label, with uncertain function. The CDR3 is 14 amino acids. Trimming cost V 5 bases and J 2 bases; bases outside gene matches: 5.

J is TRBJ1-1 and V is TRBV5-4; TRBD1 is a possible D gene (6 bases). Germline V gene data show CDR1 as SGHNT and CDR2 as YYREEE (reference sequence). This CDR3 contains 18 residues. V lost 4 bases and J 0 bases, leaving 22 bases between the germline ends. CDR3 bases: TGTGCCAGCAGCGTCAAGAGGGGGGGGAGGGGCATGAACACTGAAGCTTTCTTT. Its translation is CASSVKRGGRGMNTEAFF.

The CDR3 sequence: CASRPDSSYNEQFF. In DNA, the CDR3 is TGCGCCAGCAGACCCGACTCCTCCTACAATGAGCAGTTCTTC. The chain is built from TRBV5-1 and TRBJ2-1; D is undetermined. V was pared by 5 bases and J by 0 bases, with 9 bases between. This CDR3 region has 14 residues. Germline values: CDR1 SGHRS, CDR2 YFSETQ.

This clone was picked up a small number of times. This rearrangement joins TRBV6-1 to TRBJ1-4, with D perhaps matching TRBD1 (6 bases). The CDR3 totals 14 residues. Germline CDR1 and CDR2: MNHNS and SASEGT. Trimming shortened V by 6 bases and J by 7 bases, and 15 bases separated the two germline ends. CDR3 residues: CASSHRVKLEKLFF. Here the CDR3 DNA reads TGTGCCAGCAGCCACAGGGTGAAGCTTGAAAAACTGTTTTTT.

This chain links TRBV6-5 with TRBJ1-6; weak D call: TRBD1 (5 bases). This CDR3 spans 15 amino acids. The V end was cut by 0 bases, the J end by 7 bases, with 10 bases between. Germline V gives CDR1 MNHEY, CDR2 SVGAGI. CDR3 nucleotides: TGTGCCAGCAGTTACTCACGGCGGGACAATTCACCCCTCCACTTT. It yields the protein CASSYSRRDNSPLHF.

The genes are TRBV7-2 and TRBJ2-7; TRBD2 agrees at 11 bases. The germline gives CDR1 SGHTA, CDR2 FQGNSA. Trimming removed 5 bases from V and 3 bases from J; junction bases left unmatched: 3. CDR3 size: 14 residues. CDR3: CASSRTSGLYEQYF. The CDR3 region has the DNA TGTGCCAGCAGCCGGACTAGCGGGCTCTACGAGCAGTACTTC.

The rearrangement uses TRBV27 and TRBJ2-1; 11 bases fit TRBD2. CDR1 is MNHEY and CDR2 is SMNVEV in the germline V gene (reference sequence). This CDR3 is 16 amino acids long. The junction had 6 bases not matched to a gene; V was cut back by 5 bases and J by 3 bases. CDR3 loop: CASSPPGLADYNEQFF. CDR3 DNA sequence: TGTGCCAGCAGTCCTCCGGGACTAGCGGACTACAATGAGCAGTTCTTC.